The T cell receptor (beta chain) described here comes from a study of T cell repertoires in cytomegalovirus infection. Trimming took off 3 bases at V and 3 bases at J, with 8 bases between the two ends. Germline-derived CDR1 and CDR2 are SGHDN and FVKESK. This CDR3 has 13 amino acids. TCRdb processed the reads anew with MiXCR; each CDR3 protein has one entry. Among around 300,000 distinct CDR3 sequences listed, about 20% were seen once. This clonotype has just a few counts. Its antigen is not identified. The receptor's source is a human donor in good health (CMV status not recorded). Some clones in this sample may be carry-over from other donors' samples. The input for sequencing was cultured PBMCs, taken from culture after CMV antigen stimulation. The chain recombines TRBV14 with TRBJ1-1; D ambiguous. The CDR3 sequence is CASSHGWDTEAFF. As DNA, the CDR3 is TGTGCCAGCAGCCACGGTTGGGACACTGAAGCTTTCTTT.